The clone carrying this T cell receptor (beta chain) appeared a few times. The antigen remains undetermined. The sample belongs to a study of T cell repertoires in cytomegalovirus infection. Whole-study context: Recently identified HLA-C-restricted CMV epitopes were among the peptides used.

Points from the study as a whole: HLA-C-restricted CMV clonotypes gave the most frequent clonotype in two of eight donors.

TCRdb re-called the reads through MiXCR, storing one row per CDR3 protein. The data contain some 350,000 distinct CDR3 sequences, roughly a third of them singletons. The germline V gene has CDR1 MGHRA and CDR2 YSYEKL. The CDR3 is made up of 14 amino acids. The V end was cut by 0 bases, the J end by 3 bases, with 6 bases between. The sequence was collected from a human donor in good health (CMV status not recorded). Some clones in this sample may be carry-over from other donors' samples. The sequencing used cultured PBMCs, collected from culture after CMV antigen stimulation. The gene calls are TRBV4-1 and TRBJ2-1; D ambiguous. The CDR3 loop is CASSQEVNYNEQFF. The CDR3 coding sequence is TGCGCCAGCAGCCAAGAAGTGAACTACAATGAGCAGTTCTTC.